Listed here is a single TCR beta chain. This record belongs to a study of blood T cell repertoires in COVID-19. The table came from immunoSEQ multiplex PCR; TCRdb's copy has only in-frame clones and leaves some out. The sample contains a few hundred thousand clones, about nine tenths of which appear only once. V dropped 0 bases and J dropped 10 bases, with 13 bases sitting between them. The CDR3 loop spans 13 amino acids. Germline CDR1 is SGHDT and CDR2 is YYEEEE. This receptor was obtained from a woman aged 45-65 years with acute or convalescent COVID-19. Sequences were obtained from peripheral blood. The rearrangement links TRBV5-6 to TRBJ1-1; weak D call: TRBD1 (5 bases). CDR3 coding DNA: TGTGCCAGCAGCTTGGAATCAATTGGGGCAGCTTTCTTT. This gives the protein CASSLESIGAAFF.